This TCR beta chain is from a study of cytomegalovirus exposure and HLA in healthy donors. The overall study: HLA-typed donors contributed some 87 million unique TCRs, which were held in an early data release.

Notes on the study in general: Later analysis placed DRB1 highest and HLA-C lowest in TCR association rates, which differed by HLA locus. V- and J-gene trimming in TCR beta was tied to a missense DCLRE1C variant by an analysis performed later.

Remarks on this clone: Its antigen is unidentified.

Primers included in the PCR were 60 Vbeta and 13 Jbeta primers. In the original workflow: The authors later counted approximately 80 million unique TCR beta chains, about 11 million of them shared. Assay: immunoSEQ multiplex PCR; the TCRdb copy retains only in-frame clones and omits some. V, J and clone size reflect that table, while D and trimming were determined from the DNA. The sample contains approximately 140,000 clones, approximately 82% of which appear only once. Unmatched junction bases numbered 6, after V lost 4 bases and J lost 1 base. Germline V gene sequence: CDR1 SGHRS, CDR2 YFSETQ. The CDR3 sequence is 15 residues long.

The TCR sequence derives from a man aged 18 to 29 in good health and CMV-seropositive. This chain connects TRBV5-1 to TRBJ1-1; 8 bases agree with TRBD1. Sequenced input: PBMCs. This CDR3 is CASSPTQGGNTEAFF. The CDR3 region has the DNA TGCGCCAGCAGCCCAACACAGGGGGGGAACACTGAAGCTTTCTTT.